This is a list of T cell receptor beta chains from one sample in a study of technical replicates of blood from a few donors. Here immunoSEQ multiplex PCR was the method, and the copy in TCRdb shows in-frame clones only, minus some. The data contain some 91,000 clones, approximately 94% of them singletons. Material for sequencing was T cells isolated from PBMCs. These receptors were taken from a human donor in good health. Both conserved end residues are part of each CDR3.

J gene | V gene | CDR3 protein
TRBJ2-1 | TRBV27 | CASRPGQGRNEQFF
TRBJ2-1 | TRBV5-1 | CASSFAGVGNEQFF
TRBJ1-2 | TRBV9 | CASSDQAF
TRBJ1-4 | TRBV30 | CAWAIGVTEEKLFF
TRBJ2-4 | TRBV5-5 | CASDSGGQETKNIQYF
TRBJ1-3 | TRBV5-1 | CASSLEGTGSGNTIYF
TRBJ2-3 | TRBV5-1 | CASSLVLDTQYF
TRBJ1-1 | TRBV18 | CASSPSGLNTEAFF
TRBJ2-3 | TRBV7-6 | CASSPEMGGSPTQYF
TRBJ1-4 | TRBV15 | CATSSRTNEKLFF
TRBJ2-3 | TRBV7-9 | CASSPSYF
TRBJ2-3 | TRBV5-1 | CASSLATGGEDTQYF
TRBJ2-2 | TRBV29-1 | CSGRDTGELFF
TRBJ2-1 | TRBV15 | CATSRDPGQPIGQFF
TRBJ1-2 | TRBV4-1 | CASSHPSSVYGYTF
TRBJ2-5 | TRBV7-9 | CASSFFMTRQETQYF
TRBJ1-1 | TRBV11-2 | CASSLEGIGVAFF
TRBJ2-6 | TRBV7-9 | CASSDRGSGANVLTF
TRBJ1-1 | TRBV7-9 | CASSLAGGTLMNTEAFF
TRBJ2-5 | TRBV29-1 | CSVPFKGAQETQYF
TRBJ2-4 | TRBV29-1 | CSVEGRASNIQYF
TRBJ1-2 | TRBV5-4 | CASSKARQTYYGYTF
TRBJ2-7 | TRBV5-5 | CASSLRFSTYEQYF
TRBJ2-5 | TRBV19 | CASSTTPGLAGEGGETQYF
TRBJ1-1 | TRBV6-5 | CASSPGTANTEAFF
TRBJ1-2 | TRBV28 | CASTLTFSLDGYTF
TRBJ2-5 | TRBV20-1 | CKLAEQETQYF
TRBJ2-7 | TRBV29-1 | CSVAGPGEQYF
TRBJ2-3 | TRBV4-2 | CASSQEPSGVTDTQYF
TRBJ2-7 | TRBV11-2 | CASSTRDRVYEQYF
TRBJ2-3 | TRBV5-4 | CASSLGTGGTDTQYF
TRBJ1-5 | TRBV6-5 | CASSRTGLHQPQHF
TRBJ1-5 | TRBV19 | CASSKQGRQPQHF
TRBJ1-5 | TRBV27 | CASSLVGQVGMSQHF
TRBJ2-2 | TRBV5-4 | CAGGRANTGELFF
TRBJ1-3 | TRBV5-1 | CASSSYTTGSGNTIYF
TRBJ2-5 | TRBV9 | CASSPHPLAEPGETQYF
TRBJ2-1 | TRBV4-2 | CASSPGRLADYNEQFF
TRBJ2-4 | TRBV5-1 | CASSLGGQGIHIQYF
TRBJ2-1 | TRBV14 | CASSLRTSAFSSYNEQFF
TRBJ1-1 | TRBV28 | CASTLARGFEAFF
TRBJ2-1 | TRBV5-4 | CASSSRGYNEQFF
TRBJ2-7 | TRBV5-1 | CASSGTTNYEQYF
TRBJ2-7 | TRBV6-5 | CASRSSRGWAYEQYF
TRBJ1-1 | TRBV27 | CASRGQRTEAFF
TRBJ2-5 | TRBV27 | CASSLVSGTRSQETQYF
TRBJ2-3 | TRBV5-1 | CASSEAGVDTQYF
TRBJ2-7 | TRBV10-2 | CASSESGGSVSYEQYF
TRBJ2-3 | TRBV6-6 | CASTDSGSMIRDTQYF
TRBJ1-6 | TRBV7-9 | CASSLAGQGYSPLHF
TRBJ1-1 | TRBV23-1 | CASSQPGQDPMNTEAFF
TRBJ2-7 | TRBV5-1 | CASSLDIRQGVEEQYF